This T cell receptor (beta chain) originates from a study of cytomegalovirus exposure and HLA in healthy donors. Study outcomes and limitations: Researchers reported in a later analysis that a missense DCLRE1C variant was tied to TCR beta V- and J-gene trimming. Later, an analysis showed that TCR beta chains associated with HLA were more clonally expanded than others that were equally common. There was a cluster of highly shared sequence variants that was likely a sequencing artifact.

The V gene lost 1 base and the J gene lost 0 bases, with 15 bases spanning the gap. This CDR3 comprises 18 residues. Germline CDR1 reads SGHAT; CDR2 reads FQNNGV. The PCR employed 60 Vbeta primers together with 13 Jbeta primers. Sequencing was performed with immunoSEQ multiplex PCR; in TCRdb, only in-frame clones are kept and a portion is missing. The table shows 100,000 to 150,000 clones, with around three quarters occurring only once. Comments on this clone: Antigen specificity is unknown.

V is TRBV11-2 and J is TRBJ1-4; maybe TRBD1 (6 bases). The sequence was obtained from a woman aged 60-75 years in good health and CMV-seropositive. Sequenced sample: PBMCs. CDR3 in DNA: TGTGCCAGCAGCTTAGGCTCACAGGGAGCATCAACTAATGAAAAACTGTTTTTT. It is translated as CASSLGSQGASTNEKLFF.